The rows below give T cell receptor beta chains drawn from one sample of a study of cytomegalovirus exposure and HLA in healthy donors. Data came from immunoSEQ multiplex PCR; TCRdb stores just in-frame clones and leaves some out. The sample has fewer than 150,000 clones, 65% to 75% seen once. Sequenced material: PBMCs. Receptor source: a woman between 45 and 60 years old in good health and CMV-seropositive. Each CDR3 is given with its conserved first and last residue. The D gene is left open where the match is weak. The listing skips clone size in some rows; elsewhere it reads once, few, many or a size class.

V,size,D,length,J,DNA,CDR3
TRBV6-5,-,TRBD2,15,TRBJ2-7,TGTGCCAGCAGGAAGATGGGACTAACCTCCTACGAGCAGTACTTC,CASRKMGLTSYEQYF
TRBV30,few,TRBD1,14,TRBJ1-6,TGTGCCTGGAGGGGACAGGGTTTTAATTCACCCCTCCACTTT,CAWRGQGFNSPLHF
TRBV30,-,TRBD1,12,TRBJ1-2,TGTGCCTGGAGGCGCGGACAGGACGGCTACACCTTC,CAWRRGQDGYTF
TRBV5-5,-,TRBD1,14,TRBJ1-4,TGTGCCAGCAGCTTGGACAGGGGGGGTGAAAAACTGTTTTTT,CASSLDRGGEKLFF
TRBV6-1,-,-,18,TRBJ1-6,TGTGCCAGCAGTGAAGCGCTTCAGGGCAGCTCCTATAATTCACCCCTCCACTTT,CASSEALQGSSYNSPLHF
TRBV5-6,-,-,13,TRBJ2-5,TGTGCCAGCAGCCAGTTGTCCCAAGAGGCCCAGTACTTC,CASSQLSQEAQYF
TRBV25-1,-,-,14,TRBJ2-1,TGTGCCAGCAGTGAATCTCGCGGGGTCAATGAGCAGTTCTTC,CASSESRGVNEQFF
TRBV10-1,-,-,14,TRBJ2-2,TGCGCCAGCAGTGAGAGTCGAGGCGCCGGGGAGCTGTTTTTT,CASSESRGAGELFF
TRBV11-2,-,-,15,TRBJ2-7,TGTGCCAGCAGCTCCTATAGAGGGACTTCCTACGAGCAGTACTTC,CASSSYRGTSYEQYF
TRBV5-1,few,-,15,TRBJ2-1,TGCGCCAGCAGCTTGGGGACAGTCTCCTACAATGAGCAGTTCTTC,CASSLGTVSYNEQFF
TRBV6-1,-,-,17,TRBJ1-5,TGTGCCAGCAGTGAAGTGTTACAGGGTATTAGCAATCAGCCCCAGCATTTT,CASSEVLQGISNQPQHF
TRBV7-9,-,TRBD1,15,TRBJ1-5,TGTGCCAGCAGCACCGGACAGGACCTCAATCAGCCCCAGCATTTT,CASSTGQDLNQPQHF
TRBV29-1,-,TRBD1,13,TRBJ2-7,TGCAGCGTTGAAGATCCGGACAGGGGCGAGCAGTACTTC,CSVEDPDRGEQYF
TRBV18,-,-,17,TRBJ2-2,TGTGCCAGCTCACTCAACTCGTTGCAGGCGAACACCGGGGAGCTGTTTTTT,CASSLNSLQANTGELFF
TRBV7-2,-,-,12,TRBJ1-5,TGTGCCAGCAGCCCAACTGATCAGCCCCAGCATTTT,CASSPTDQPQHF
TRBV21-1,-,-,19,TRBJ1-6,TGTGCCAGCAGCAAAGAGGGTGCGGGCAGATGCTCCTATAATTCACCCCTTCACTTT,CASSKEGAGRCSYNSPLHF
TRBV5-4,few,-,15,TRBJ2-1,TGTGCCAGCAGGGCCGGGACACGGATTAAGGATGAGCAGTTCTTC,CASRAGTRIKDEQFF
TRBV5-1,-,-,13,TRBJ1-2,TGCGCCAGCAGCTTGGCTGAGTCAACTGGCTACACCTTC,CASSLAESTGYTF
TRBV5-1,-,-,14,TRBJ1-2,TGCGCCAGCAGTCCGGGACTCTCAACAGGTGGCTACACCTTC,CASSPGLSTGGYTF
TRBV7-9,-,-,16,TRBJ2-6,TGTGCCAGCGAACTTATTGAATCCTCTGGGGCCAACGTCCTGACTTTC,CASELIESSGANVLTF
TRBV27,-,-,16,TRBJ2-2,TGTGCCAGCAGTACCCCGCCAGTGGCGAACACCGGGGAGCTGTTTTTT,CASSTPPVANTGELFF
TRBV5-6,-,-,15,TRBJ1-2,TGTGCCAGCAGCCCGACACGAAGGGGTGTATATGGCTACACCTTC,CASSPTRRGVYGYTF
TRBV28,-,-,15,TRBJ1-2,TGTGCCAGCAGTTTAGGCCTCCTAGCTAACTATGGCTACACCTTC,CASSLGLLANYGYTF
TRBV2,-,-,13,TRBJ1-2,TGTGCCAGCACCGGGGACTCGGCAGGGGGCTACACCTTC,CASTGDSAGGYTF